This T cell receptor (beta chain) was identified during a study of graft-versus-host responses after intestinal transplantation. General study points: GvH clones were identified in recipient marrow, with some first appearing in ileum or blood.

The V gene's germline CDR1 is SGHAT and CDR2 FQNNGV. Trimming removed 6 bases from V and 8 bases from J; junction bases left unmatched: 5. This CDR3 spans 13 amino acids. Some clones are missing from TCRdb's copy, which holds only in-frame ones; the method was immunoSEQ multiplex PCR. The sample consists of tens of thousands of clones, less than 95% of them appearing once. About this clone: Its antigen is as yet unknown.

The origin of this receptor is a human donor who was the organ donor for an intestinal transplant. The material was unstimulated CD4+ T cells sorted from spleen or lymph node cells, obtained before transplant. V usage is TRBV11-2 and J usage is TRBJ2-1, with 9 bases aligning to TRBD2. This CDR3 is CASRRRGGDEQFF. The CDR3 coding sequence is TGTGCCAGCAGAAGGCGGGGGGGCGATGAGCAGTTCTTC.